This entry is about one TCR beta chain. Its antigen is unidentified. At one boundary the junction diverges from the germline segment, which might be a read error. This CDR3 spans 14 amino acids. Per germline, CDR1 SGHVS and CDR2 FNYEAQ. Total RNA extracted from each sample amounted to at least 5 micrograms. The authors ran a second PCR of 7 to 11 cycles using a sample-barcoded 5' primer and a J-beta primer mix. One entry per CDR3 protein results from TCRdb running MiXCR on the 5' RACE reads. The sample lists about 1.4 million distinct CDR3 sequences, approximately 60% seen once, with over 6.5% in the top ten. The sample belongs to a study of blood T cells in healthy people across ages. Overall study results and limits: Compared with aged donors, long-lived donors showed fewer expanded clones, suggesting selection. As age increased, TCR beta diversity per million T cells fell in a roughly linear fashion.

This receptor was taken from a man between 18 and 29 years old in good health. This chain uses TRBV7-6 with TRBJ2-7, with D possibly called TRBD1 or TRBD2 (5 bases each). The sequenced sample was blood. CDR3 amino acids: CAISLGTRSHEQYF. CDR3 DNA sequence: TGTGCCATCAGCTTAGGGACCCGAAGCCACGAGCAGTACTTC.